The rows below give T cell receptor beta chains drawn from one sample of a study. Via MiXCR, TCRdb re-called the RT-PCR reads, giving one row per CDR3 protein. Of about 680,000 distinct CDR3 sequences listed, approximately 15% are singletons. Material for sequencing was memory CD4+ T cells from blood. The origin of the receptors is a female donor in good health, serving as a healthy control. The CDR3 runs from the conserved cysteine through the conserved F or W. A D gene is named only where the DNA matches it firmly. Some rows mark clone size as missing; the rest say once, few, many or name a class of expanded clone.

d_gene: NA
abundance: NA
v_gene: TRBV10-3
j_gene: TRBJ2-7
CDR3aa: CAIRLGGAYEQYF
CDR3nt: TGTGCCATCCGACTAGGAGGGGCTTACGAGCAGTACTTC

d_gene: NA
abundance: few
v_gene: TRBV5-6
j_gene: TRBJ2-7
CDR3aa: CASSPWGASTYEQYF
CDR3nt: TGTGCCAGCAGCCCCTGGGGGGCCTCGACCTACGAGCAGTACTTC

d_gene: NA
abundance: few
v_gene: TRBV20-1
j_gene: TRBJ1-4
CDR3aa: CSARAGGRFEKLFF
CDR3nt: TGCAGTGCTAGAGCTGGGGGAAGGTTTGAAAAACTGTTTTTT

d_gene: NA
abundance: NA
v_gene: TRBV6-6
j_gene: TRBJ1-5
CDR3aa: CASGRMNQPQHF
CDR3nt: TGTGCCAGCGGTAGGATGAATCAGCCCCAGCATTTT

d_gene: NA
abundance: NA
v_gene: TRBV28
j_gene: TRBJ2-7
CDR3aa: CASRPGTPDYEQYF
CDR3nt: TGTGCCAGCAGACCTGGGACGCCTGACTACGAGCAGTACTTC

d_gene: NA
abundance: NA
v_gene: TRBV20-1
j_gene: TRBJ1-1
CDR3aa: CSARAARGNTEAFF
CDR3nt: TGCAGTGCTAGAGCGGCTAGGGGGAACACTGAAGCTTTCTTT

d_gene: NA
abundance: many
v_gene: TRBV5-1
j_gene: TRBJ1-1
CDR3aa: CASSGGPDGNTEAFF
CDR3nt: TGCGCCAGCAGCGGGGGACCGGACGGGAACACTGAAGCTTTCTTT

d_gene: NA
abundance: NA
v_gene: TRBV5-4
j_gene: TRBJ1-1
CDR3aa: CASSPLDRYTEAFF
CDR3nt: TGTGCCAGCAGCCCCCTGGACAGATACACTGAAGCTTTCTTT

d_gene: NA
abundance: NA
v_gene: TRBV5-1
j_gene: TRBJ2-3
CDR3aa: CASSVTADTQYF
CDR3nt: TGCGCCAGCAGCGTTACAGCCGATACGCAGTATTTT

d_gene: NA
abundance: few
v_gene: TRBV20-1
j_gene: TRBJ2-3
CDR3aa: CSARAAATDTQYF
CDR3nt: TGCAGTGCTAGGGCAGCGGCCACAGATACGCAGTATTTT

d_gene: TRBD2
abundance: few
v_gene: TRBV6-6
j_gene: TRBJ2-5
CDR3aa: CASSYASGSVQETQYF
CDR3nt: TGTGCCAGCAGTTACGCTAGCGGGAGCGTCCAAGAGACCCAGTACTTC

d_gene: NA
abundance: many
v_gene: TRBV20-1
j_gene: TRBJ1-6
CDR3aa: CSATRVGSPLHF
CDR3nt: TGCAGTGCTACCAGGGTAGGATCACCCCTCCACTTT

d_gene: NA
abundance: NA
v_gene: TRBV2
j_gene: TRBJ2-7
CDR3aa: CASRSGPRNEQYF
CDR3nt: TGTGCCAGCAGATCGGGGCCCAGGAACGAGCAGTACTTC

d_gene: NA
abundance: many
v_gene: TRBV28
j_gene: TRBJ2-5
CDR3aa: CASNGASRETQYF
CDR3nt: TGTGCCAGCAACGGGGCTAGTCGAGAGACCCAGTACTTC

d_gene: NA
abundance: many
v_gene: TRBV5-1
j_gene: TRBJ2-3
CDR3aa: CASRIFGGADTQYF
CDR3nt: TGCGCCAGCAGAATTTTCGGGGGCGCAGATACGCAGTATTTT

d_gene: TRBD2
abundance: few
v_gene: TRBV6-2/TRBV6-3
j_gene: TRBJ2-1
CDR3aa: CASSSAPSGGKQFF
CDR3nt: TGTGCCAGCAGTTCAGCCCCTAGCGGGGGCAAGCAGTTCTTC

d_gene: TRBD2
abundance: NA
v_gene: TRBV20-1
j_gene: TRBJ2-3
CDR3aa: CSATLGGGSTTQYF
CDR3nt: TGCAGTGCGACACTGGGGGGGGGAAGTACCACGCAGTATTTT

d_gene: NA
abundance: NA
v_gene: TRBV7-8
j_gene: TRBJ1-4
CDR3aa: CASSKTENEKLFF
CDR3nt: TGTGCCAGCAGTAAGACAGAGAATGAAAAACTGTTTTTT

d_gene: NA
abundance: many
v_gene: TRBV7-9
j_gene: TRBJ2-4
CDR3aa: CASSLSNSGKNIQYF
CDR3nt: TGTGCCAGCAGCTTAAGTAACAGCGGCAAAAACATTCAGTACTTC

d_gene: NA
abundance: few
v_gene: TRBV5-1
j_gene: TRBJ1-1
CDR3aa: CASSLVISAMNTEAFF
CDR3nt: TGCGCCAGCAGCTTGGTAATTAGTGCCATGAACACTGAAGCTTTCTTT

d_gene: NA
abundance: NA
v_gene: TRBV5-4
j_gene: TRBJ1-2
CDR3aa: CASSPQITSNYGYTF
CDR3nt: TGTGCCAGCAGCCCCCAGATAACCTCTAACTATGGCTACACCTTC

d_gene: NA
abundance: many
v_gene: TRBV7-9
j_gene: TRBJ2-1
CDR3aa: CASSPGTHWFDEQFF
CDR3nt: TGTGCCAGCAGCCCCGGGACGCATTGGTTCGATGAGCAGTTCTTC

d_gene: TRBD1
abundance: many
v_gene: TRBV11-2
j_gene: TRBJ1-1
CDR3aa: CASSNRDRLLNTEAFF
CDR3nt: TGTGCCAGCAGCAACCGGGACAGACTTTTGAACACTGAAGCTTTCTTT

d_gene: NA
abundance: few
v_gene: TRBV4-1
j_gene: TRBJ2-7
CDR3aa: CASSQDGWSSYEQYF
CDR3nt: TGCGCCAGCAGCCAGGACGGATGGAGCTCCTACGAGCAGTACTTC

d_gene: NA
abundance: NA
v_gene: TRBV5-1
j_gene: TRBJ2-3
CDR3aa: CASSRHRPPSTDTQYF
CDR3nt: TGCGCCAGCAGCCGCCACCGCCCTCCTAGCACAGATACGCAGTATTTT

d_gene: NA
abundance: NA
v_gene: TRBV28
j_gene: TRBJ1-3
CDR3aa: CASSIGHLSGNTIYF
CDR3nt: TGTGCCAGCTCAATCGGACACCTCTCTGGAAACACCATATATTTT

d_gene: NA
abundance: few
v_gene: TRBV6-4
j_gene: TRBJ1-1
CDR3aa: CASSEEEGLTEAFF
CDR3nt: TGTGCCAGCAGTGAAGAGGAAGGACTCACTGAAGCTTTCTTT

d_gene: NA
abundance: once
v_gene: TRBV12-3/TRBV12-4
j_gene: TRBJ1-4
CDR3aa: CASRRSINEKLFF
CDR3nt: TGTGCCAGCAGAAGATCTATAAATGAAAAACTGTTTTTT

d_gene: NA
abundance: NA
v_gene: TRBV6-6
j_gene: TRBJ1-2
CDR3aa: CASSSSDGNGYTF
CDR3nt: TGTGCCAGCAGTTCGTCGGATGGAAATGGCTACACCTTC

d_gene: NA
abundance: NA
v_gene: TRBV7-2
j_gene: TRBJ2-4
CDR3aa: CASSLQWGSENIQYF
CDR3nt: TGTGCCAGCAGCTTACAGTGGGGTTCAGAAAACATTCAGTACTTC

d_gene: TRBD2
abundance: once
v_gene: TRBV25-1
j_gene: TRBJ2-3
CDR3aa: CASSSGGAADTQYF
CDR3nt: TGTGCCAGCAGTAGCGGGGGGGCCGCAGATACGCAGTATTTT

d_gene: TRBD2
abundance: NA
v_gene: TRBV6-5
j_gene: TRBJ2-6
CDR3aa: CASSYRNYQGTSSGANVLTF
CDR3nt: TGTGCCAGCAGTTACCGCAACTATCAGGGGACTAGCTCTGGGGCCAACGTTTTGACTTTC

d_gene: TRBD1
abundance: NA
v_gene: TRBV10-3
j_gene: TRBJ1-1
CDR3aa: CASRGQGQLFAEAFF
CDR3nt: TGTGCTTCAAGGGGACAGGGACAGCTTTTCGCTGAAGCTTTCTTT

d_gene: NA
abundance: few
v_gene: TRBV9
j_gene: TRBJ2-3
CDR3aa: CASSVVGGFLTDTQYF
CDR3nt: TGTGCCAGCAGCGTAGTAGGGGGGTTCCTGACAGATACGCAGTATTTT

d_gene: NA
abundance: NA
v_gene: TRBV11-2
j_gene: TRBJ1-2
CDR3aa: CASSYTATYGYTF
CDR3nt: TGTGCCAGCAGCTATACAGCGACCTATGGCTACACCTTC

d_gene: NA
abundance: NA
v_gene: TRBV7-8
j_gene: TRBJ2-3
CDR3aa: CASSHGLYTDTQYF
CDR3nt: TGTGCCAGCAGCCACGGGCTCTACACAGATACGCAGTATTTT

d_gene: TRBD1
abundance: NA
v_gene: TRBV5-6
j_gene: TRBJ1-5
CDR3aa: CASSFVPQGADQPQHF
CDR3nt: TGTGCCAGCAGCTTCGTGCCCCAGGGGGCAGATCAGCCCCAGCATTTT

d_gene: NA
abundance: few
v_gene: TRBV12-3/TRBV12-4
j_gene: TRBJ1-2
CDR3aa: CASSWDIFNYGYTF
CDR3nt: TGTGCCAGCAGTTGGGACATATTTAACTATGGCTACACCTTC

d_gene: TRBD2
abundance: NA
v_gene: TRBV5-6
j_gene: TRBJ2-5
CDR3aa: CASSLASGRVKETQYF
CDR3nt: TGTGCCAGCAGCTTGGCTAGCGGGAGGGTAAAAGAGACCCAGTACTTC

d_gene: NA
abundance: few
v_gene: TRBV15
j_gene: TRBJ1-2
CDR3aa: CATSRASGFYGYTF
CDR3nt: TGTGCCACCAGCAGAGCTTCAGGGTTCTATGGCTACACCTTC

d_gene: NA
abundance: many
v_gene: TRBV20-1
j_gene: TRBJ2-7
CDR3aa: CSQWGRDEQYF
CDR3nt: TGCAGTCAGTGGGGCCGGGACGAGCAGTACTTC

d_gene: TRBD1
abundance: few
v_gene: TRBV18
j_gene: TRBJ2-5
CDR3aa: CASSPPSLGTGQQETQYF
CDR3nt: TGTGCCAGCTCACCACCTAGTTTGGGGACAGGCCAACAAGAGACCCAGTACTTC

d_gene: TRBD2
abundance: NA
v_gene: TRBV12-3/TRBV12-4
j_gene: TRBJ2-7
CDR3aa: CASSQTGTSGSEQYF
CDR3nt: TGTGCCAGCAGTCAAACCGGGACTAGCGGGAGTGAGCAGTACTTC

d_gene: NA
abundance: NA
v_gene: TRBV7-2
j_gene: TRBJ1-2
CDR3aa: CASSLDSTSNYGYTF
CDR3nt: TGTGCCAGCAGCTTAGACAGCACATCAAACTATGGCTACACCTTC

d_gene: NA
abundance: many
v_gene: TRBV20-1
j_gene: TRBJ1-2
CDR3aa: CSARASTGSANYGYTF
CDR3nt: TGCAGTGCTAGAGCATCCACGGGGTCAGCTAACTATGGCTACACCTTC

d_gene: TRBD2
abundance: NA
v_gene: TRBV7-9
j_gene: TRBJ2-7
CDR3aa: CASSLLSSGSFEQYF
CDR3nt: TGTGCCAGCAGCTTATTGTCCAGCGGGAGTTTCGAGCAGTACTTC

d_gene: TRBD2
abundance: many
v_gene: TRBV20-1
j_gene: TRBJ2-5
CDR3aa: CSARLAGGFQETQYF
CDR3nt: TGCAGTGCTAGATTAGCGGGGGGGTTCCAAGAGACCCAGTACTTC